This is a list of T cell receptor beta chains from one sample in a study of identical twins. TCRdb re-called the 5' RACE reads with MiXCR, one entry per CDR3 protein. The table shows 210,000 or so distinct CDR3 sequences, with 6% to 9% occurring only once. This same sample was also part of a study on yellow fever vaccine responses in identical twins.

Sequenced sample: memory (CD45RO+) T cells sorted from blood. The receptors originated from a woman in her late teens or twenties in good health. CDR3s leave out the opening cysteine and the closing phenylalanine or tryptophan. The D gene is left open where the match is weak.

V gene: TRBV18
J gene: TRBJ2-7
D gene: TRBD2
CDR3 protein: ASSPGLARYEQY

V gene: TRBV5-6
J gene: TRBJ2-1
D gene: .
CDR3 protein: ASSYSGTVYNEQF

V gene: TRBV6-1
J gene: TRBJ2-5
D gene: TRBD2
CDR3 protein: ASSEAGGGQETQY

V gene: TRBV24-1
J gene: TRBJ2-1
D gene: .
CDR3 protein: ATSEVRGKAYNEQF

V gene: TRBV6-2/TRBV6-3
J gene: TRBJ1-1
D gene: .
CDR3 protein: ATKRTVMNTEAF

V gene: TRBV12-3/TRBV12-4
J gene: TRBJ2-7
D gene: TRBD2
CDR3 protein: ASRTSGRYEQY

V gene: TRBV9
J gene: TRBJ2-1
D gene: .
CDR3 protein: ASSVAGGQRVYNEQF

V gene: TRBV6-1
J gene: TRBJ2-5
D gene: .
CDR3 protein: ASSGGVLTETQY

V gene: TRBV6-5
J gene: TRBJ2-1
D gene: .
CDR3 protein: ASSYLAVNEQF

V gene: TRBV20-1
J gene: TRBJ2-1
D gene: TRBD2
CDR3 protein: SASGGAGPYNEQF

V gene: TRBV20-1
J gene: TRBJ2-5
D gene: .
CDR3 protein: SAPPGPGQETQY

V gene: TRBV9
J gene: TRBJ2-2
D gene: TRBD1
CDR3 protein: ASSVGRTGSGELF

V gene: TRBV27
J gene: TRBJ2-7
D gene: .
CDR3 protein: ASSLTGFGVSSYEQY

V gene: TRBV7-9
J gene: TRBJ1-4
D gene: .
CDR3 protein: ASRSTGTHEKLF

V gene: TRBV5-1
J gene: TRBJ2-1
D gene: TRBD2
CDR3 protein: ASSLQTSALSEQF

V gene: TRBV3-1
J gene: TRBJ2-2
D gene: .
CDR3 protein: ASSQGEQDTGELF

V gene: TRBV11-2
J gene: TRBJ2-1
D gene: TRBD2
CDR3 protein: ASSIRRTSGRLTTQNEQF

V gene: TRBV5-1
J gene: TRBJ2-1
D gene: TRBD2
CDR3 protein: ASSLTGTSGRAESSYNEQF

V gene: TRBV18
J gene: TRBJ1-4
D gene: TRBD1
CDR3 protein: ASSPRLKGADEKLF

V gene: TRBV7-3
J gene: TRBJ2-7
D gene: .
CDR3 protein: ASSPLQGPYEQY

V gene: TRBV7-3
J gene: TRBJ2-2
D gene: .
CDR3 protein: ASSHYDTGELF

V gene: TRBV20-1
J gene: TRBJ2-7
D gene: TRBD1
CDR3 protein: SARIGDRDYEQY

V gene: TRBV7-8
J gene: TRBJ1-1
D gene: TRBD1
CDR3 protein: ASSFPDRANTEAF

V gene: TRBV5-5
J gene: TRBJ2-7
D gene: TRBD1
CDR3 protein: ASSFRDRGLPY

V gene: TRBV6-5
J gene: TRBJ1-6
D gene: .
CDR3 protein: ASSTGVSPLH

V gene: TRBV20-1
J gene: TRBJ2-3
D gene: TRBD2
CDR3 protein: SARSPSGGRRTDTQY

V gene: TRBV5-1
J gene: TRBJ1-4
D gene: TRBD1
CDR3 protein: ASSLNRGQTNEKLF

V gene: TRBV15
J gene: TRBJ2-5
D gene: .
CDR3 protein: ATSRDPQRRETQY

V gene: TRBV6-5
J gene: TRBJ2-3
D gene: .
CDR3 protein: ASSYFFRSSGTDTQY

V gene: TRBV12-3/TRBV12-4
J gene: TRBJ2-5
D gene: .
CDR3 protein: ASSFKETQY

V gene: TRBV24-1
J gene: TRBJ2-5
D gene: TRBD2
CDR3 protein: ATSDLLAGGETQY

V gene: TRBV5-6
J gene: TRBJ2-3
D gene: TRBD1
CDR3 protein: ASSLTGVPTDTQY